These T cell receptor beta chains were read from a single sample in a study of radiotherapy plus CTLA-4 blockade in lung cancer. Clones were sequenced by immunoSEQ multiplex PCR, and TCRdb holds only the in-frame ones, with some missing. In the table there are 65,000 to 90,000 clones, around 90% of which are singletons. The material sequenced was peripheral blood, taken from a patient treated with radiotherapy plus ipilimumab. The receptors stem from a human donor with non-small cell lung cancer who had stable disease on radiotherapy plus ipilimumab. CDR3s include the opening cysteine and the closing phenylalanine or tryptophan. The D gene is left open where the match is weak. Some rows have no size entry. The others give once, few or many, or a class for an expanded clone.

cdr3_aa cdr3_nt j_call clone_size d_call v_call
CASSPGLAVTNEQFF TGTGCCAGCAGCCCCGGACTAGCGGTTACCAATGAGCAGTTCTTC TRBJ2-1 - TRBD2 TRBV7-2
CATSREYRGLSNQPQHF TGTGCCACCAGCAGAGAATACCGGGGCCTAAGCAATCAGCCCCAGCATTTT TRBJ1-5 - - TRBV15
CASSPAVGHGTDTQYF TGTGCCAGCAGTCCCGCGGTGGGACACGGCACAGATACGCAGTATTTT TRBJ2-3 - - TRBV2
CASSENRRDIASTF TGCGCCAGCAGCGAAAACCGCCGGGACATAGCCAGCACCTTC TRBJ1-2 - - TRBV4-1
CASSFGWQETQYF TGTGCCAGCAGCTTCGGCTGGCAAGAGACCCAGTACTTC TRBJ2-5 - - TRBV11-2
CSAPWAYEQYF TGCAGTGCCCCTTGGGCCTACGAGCAGTACTTC TRBJ2-7 - - TRBV20-1
CASSAQSTADTQYF TGTGCCAGCAGTGCCCAATCTACCGCAGATACGCAGTATTTT TRBJ2-3 - - TRBV7-9
CAWSVPGGGYEQYF TGTGCCTGGAGCGTCCCAGGGGGCGGGTACGAGCAGTACTTC TRBJ2-7 - TRBD1 TRBV30
CASSLGREGKDF TGTGCCAGCAGCTTGGGAAGGGAAGGGAAGGATTTT TRBJ2-3 - - TRBV5-5
CASSLRDRGYQPQHF TGTGCCAGCAGCTTAAGGGACAGGGGATATCAGCCCCAGCATTTT TRBJ1-5 - TRBD1 TRBV7-8
CASSSDRGNTEAFF TGTGCCAGCAGCTCCGACAGGGGAAACACTGAAGCTTTCTTT TRBJ1-1 - TRBD1 TRBV5-4
CASSTGSSGANVLTF TGTGCCAGTAGTACAGGAAGCTCTGGGGCCAACGTCCTGACTTTC TRBJ2-6 - - TRBV19
CASSYDGWTEAFF TGTGCCAGTAGTTATGACGGCTGGACTGAAGCTTTCTTT TRBJ1-1 medium-sized - TRBV19
CASSQLRTLNTEAFF TGTGCCAGCAGTCAACTCAGAACCTTGAACACTGAAGCTTTCTTT TRBJ1-1 - - TRBV2
CASSPALGPQHF TGTGCCAGCTCACCAGCATTAGGGCCCCAGCATTTT TRBJ1-5 - - TRBV18
CAGDYSGANVLTF TGTGCCGGTGATTACTCTGGGGCCAACGTCCTGACTTTC TRBJ2-6 - - TRBV30
CASSLAADQNSPLHF TGCGCCAGCAGCTTGGCCGCAGATCAAAATTCACCCCTCCACTTT TRBJ1-6 once - TRBV5-1
CASTRLFTGGGSYNSPLHF TGTGCCAGCACCCGACTTTTTACAGGGGGAGGCTCCTATAATTCACCCCTCCACTTT TRBJ1-6 - TRBD1 TRBV6-4
CASYGTSPQETQYF TGCGCCAGCTACGGGACTAGCCCCCAAGAGACCCAGTACTTC TRBJ2-5 few TRBD2 TRBV5-1
CAIAGSVTGELFF TGTGCCATAGCGGGATCGGTCACCGGGGAGCTGTTTTTT TRBJ2-2 - TRBD2 TRBV11-2
CASSLGTGGSGNTIYF TGCGCCAGCAGCTTGGGGACAGGGGGATCTGGAAACACCATATATTTT TRBJ1-3 - TRBD1 TRBV5-1
CASSLGGLDNEQFF TGCGCCAGCAGCTTAGGGGGCCTGGACAATGAGCAGTTCTTC TRBJ2-1 - TRBD1 TRBV5-1
CASTGNSGNTIYF TGTGCCAGCACCGGGAACTCTGGAAACACCATATATTTT TRBJ1-3 - - TRBV28
CASSLLGQDNEQFF TGTGCCAGCAGTTTATTGGGACAGGACAATGAGCAGTTCTTC TRBJ2-1 - TRBD1 TRBV28
CASSEPGTTQPQHF TGTGCCAGCAGTGAACCCGGGACAACTCAGCCCCAGCATTTT TRBJ1-5 - - TRBV25-1
CASSLEGTGGKFF TGCGCCAGCAGCTTGGAAGGGACAGGGGGAAAGTTCTTC TRBJ2-1 - TRBD1 TRBV5-1
CASSQDPAGRFGEQFF TGTGCCAGCAGCCAAGACCCGGCAGGCCGCTTTGGTGAGCAGTTCTTC TRBJ2-1 - - TRBV14
CASSISGTGNGKLFF TGTGCCAGTAGTATATCTGGGACAGGGAATGGAAAACTGTTTTTT TRBJ1-4 - TRBD1 TRBV19
CASSLAERGGVDTQYF TGCGCCAGCAGCTTGGCTGAGCGGGGGGGCGTAGATACGCAGTATTTT TRBJ2-3 - TRBD2 TRBV5-1
CASSEHSSLNTEAFF TGTGCCAGCAGTGAACACAGCAGCTTGAACACTGAAGCTTTCTTT TRBJ1-1 - - TRBV25-1
CASSVGSAYEQYF TGTGCCAGCAGCGTCGGGAGTGCGTACGAGCAGTACTTC TRBJ2-7 - - TRBV9
CASSLGGGYEQFF TGTGCCAGCAGCTTGGGGGGGGGCTATGAGCAGTTCTTC TRBJ2-1 - - TRBV5-4
CASSIGGATVAPTEQYF TGTGCCAGTAGTATCGGAGGCGCTACGGTGGCCCCTACGGAGCAGTACTTC TRBJ2-7 - - TRBV19
CASSLTSLSYNEQFF TGCGCCAGCAGCTTGACCTCGCTCTCCTACAATGAGCAGTTCTTC TRBJ2-1 - - TRBV5-1
CASSLTGTGELFF TGTGCCAGCAGCTTAACAGGAACCGGGGAGCTGTTTTTT TRBJ2-2 - - TRBV7-3
CASSLVVALRGPNYSYTF TGTGCCAGCAGCTTGGTAGTGGCGCTCAGGGGACCCAACTATAGCTACACCTTC TRBJ1-2 - - TRBV5-4